What follows are 27 T cell receptor beta chains derived from one specimen sequenced in a study of CD8 T cells in ankylosing spondylitis. TCRdb processed the 5' RACE reads anew with MiXCR; each CDR3 protein has one entry. The sample yields under 200,000 distinct CDR3 sequences, around 8.9% seen once. Input material: blood, either unsorted or a sorted T cell fraction (not recorded which). These receptors were obtained from a female donor with ankylosing spondylitis or in good health (not recorded which).

The chain uses TRBV15 and TRBJ2-1; TRBD2 might be the D (7 bases). Trimming shortened V by 1 base and J by 7 bases, and 32 bases separated the two germline ends. Looked up from germline, CDR1 is LNHNV and CDR2 is YYDKDF (reference sequence). The CDR3 runs 21 residues. CDR3 region: CATSRGPGQLLWEGGTNEQFF. CDR3 DNA: TGTGCCACCAGCAGAGGTCCCGGACAGCTACTATGGGAGGGCGGGACGAATGAGCAGTTCTTC.

This chain joins TRBV30 and TRBJ2-7, with TRBD1 matching over 10 bases. The CDR3 has 13 amino acids. Germline trimming cut 4 bases from V and 6 bases from J; bases unmatched to any gene: 6. The V gene's germline CDR1 is GTSNPN and CDR2 SVGIG (reference sequence). CDR3 loop: CAWTGTGVGEQYF. The CDR3 region has the DNA TGTGCCTGGACCGGGACAGGGGTTGGCGAGCAGTACTTC.

This clonotype was counted at least ten times. The gene calls are TRBV4-3 and TRBJ2-4; 9 nucleotides agree with TRBD2. After removal of 1 base from V and 4 bases from J, the junction contained 2 bases not matched to a gene. This CDR3 spans 15 amino acids. In germline, CDR1 is LGHNA, CDR2 YSLEER. This CDR3 reads CASSQGSGRKNIQYF. The DNA of the CDR3 is TGCGCCAGCAGCCAAGGCAGCGGGAGGAAAAACATTCAGTACTTC.

Many counts were recorded for this clonotype. The chain combines TRBV7-9 with TRBJ1-3; D call uncertain. V shed 5 bases and J shed 3 bases, with 14 bases lying between them. CDR1 and CDR2 (germline): SEHNR, FQNEAQ (reference sequence). CDR3 length: 15 residues. The CDR3 region has the DNA TGTGCCAGCAGCCCCAGCGGCATTGGTGGAAACACCATATATTTT. Translation: CASSPSGIGGNTIYF.

This clonotype has more than one count but fewer than ten. The chain is built from TRBV5-6 and TRBJ1-1; 10 bases are shared with TRBD1. The CDR3 runs to 13 residues. With 5 bases clipped from V and 5 bases from J, the junction kept 3 bases outside the gene matches. The V gene's germline CDR1 is SGHDT and CDR2 YYEEEE. The CDR3 nucleotides are TGTGCCAGCAGGGGGACAGGGGCAACTGAAGCTTTCTTT. This sequence encodes CASRGTGATEAFF.

Many counts were recorded for this clonotype. V gene TRBV7-2 combines with J gene TRBJ2-1; D possibly matches TRBD1 or TRBD2 (6 bases each). Deletions cut 8 bases from V and 3 bases from J, with 17 bases between. Germline loops: CDR1 SGHTA, CDR2 FQGNSA. The CDR3 extends over 15 amino acids. CDR3 sequence: CASSATGRFYNEQFF. In nucleotides, the CDR3 is TGTGCCAGCTCGGCTACAGGGAGGTTCTACAATGAGCAGTTCTTC.

In this sample, this clonotype turned up many times. This sequence joins TRBV24-1 and TRBJ1-2, with D hard to call. V was cut by 5 bases and J by 9 bases, with 9 bases left in between. CDR3 length: 11 residues. In germline, CDR1 is KGHDR, CDR2 SFDVKD. The CDR3 sequence: CATSAIGCYTF. CDR3 bases: TGTGCCACCAGTGCCATAGGGTGCTACACCTTC.

The gene calls are TRBV4-3 and TRBJ2-1; possibly TRBD1 for D (6 bases). Germline V CDR1 and CDR2: LGHNA, YSLEER. Trimming removed 2 bases at V and 0 bases at J, with 8 bases between. The CDR3 loop spans 15 amino acids. CDR3 in amino acids: CASSQSDSSYNEQFF. Written as DNA, the CDR3 is TGCGCCAGCAGCCAATCGGACAGCTCCTACAATGAGCAGTTCTTC.

V is TRBV6-5 and J is TRBJ2-1, with 7 bases lining up with TRBD1. CDR1 and CDR2 from the germline V gene are MNHEY and SVGAGI. The CDR3 is 17 residues long. V was clipped by 2 bases and J by 3 bases; unmatched bases: 10. This chain's CDR3 is CASSYLLPTGNYNEQFF. DNA for the CDR3: TGTGCCAGCAGTTACCTTCTGCCGACAGGGAACTACAATGAGCAGTTCTTC.

The chain carries TRBV28 and TRBJ2-5, with D unresolved. Trimming removed 8 bases at V and 1 base at J, with 5 bases between. This CDR3 region has 11 residues. The germline V gene has CDR1 MDHEN and CDR2 SYDVKM. The CDR3 spells CASLLQETQYF. As DNA, the CDR3 is TGTGCCAGCCTTCTCCAAGAGACCCAGTACTTC.

This clonotype showed up many times. The chain joins TRBV28 to TRBJ2-1; 10 nucleotides line up with TRBD2. There are 14 residues in the CDR3. Trimming removed 6 bases from V and 6 bases from J; junction bases left unmatched: 5. Germline assignment: CDR1 MDHEN and CDR2 SYDVKM. The DNA for the CDR3 is TGTGCCAGCAGCCAGCGGGGGGGGGGCAATGAGCAGTTCTTC. Encoded protein: CASSQRGGGNEQFF.

The gene calls are TRBV12-3 or TRBV12-4 and TRBJ1-2, with 8 bases fitting TRBD1. The J segment lost 8 bases and the V segment lost 4 bases, leaving 27 bases of the junction unmatched. This CDR3 comprises 20 residues. The CDR3, as DNA: TGTGCCAGCAGTTCCACTTTCCGAGCCATCGGACAGGGCGGATCGGGGGGCTACACCTTC. Translated: CASSSTFRAIGQGGSGGYTF.

The chain recombines TRBV6-2 or TRBV6-3 with TRBJ2-7, with D hard to call. Germline lookup yields CDR1 MNHEY and CDR2 SVGEGT. The CDR3 sequence is 17 residues long. Trimming left V 2 bases short and J 6 bases short, with 23 bases between. Here the CDR3 reads CASSYGHSRRRDAEQYF. The CDR3 DNA is TGTGCCAGCAGTTACGGCCATTCCCGACGACGTGACGCCGAGCAGTACTTC.

The rearrangement uses TRBV6-5 and TRBJ1-1; D unclear. CDR1 is MNHEY, CDR2 SVGAGI, per germline. V lost 2 bases to trimming and J lost 8 bases, with 9 bases between them. This CDR3 region has 12 residues. This CDR3 reads CASSYGVGEAFF. DNA for the CDR3: TGTGCCAGCAGTTACGGGGTAGGAGAAGCTTTCTTT.

The V call is TRBV25-1, the J call TRBJ2-7; D unresolved. The CDR3 consists of 12 residues. CDR1 is MGHDK, CDR2 SYGVNS, per germline. Trimming stripped 2 bases from V and 5 bases from J, with 7 bases between. DNA of the CDR3: TGTGCCAGCAGTGAAGGAGTCGACGAGCAGTACTTC. It translates to CASSEGVDEQYF.

Only a few counts were recorded for this clonotype. This chain links TRBV12-1 with TRBJ2-7; the table assigns TRBD1, which was not confirmed against the DNA. TRBV12-1 is designated a pseudogene. There are 17 residues in the CDR3. This CDR3 reads CASSFNFTLPGAYEQYF. The CDR3 DNA follows: TGTGCCAGCAGCTTTAATTTTACCCTTCCCGGGGCCTACGAGCAGTACTTC.

V usage is TRBV27 and J usage is TRBJ2-7; no clear D. The CDR3 length is 10 residues. V dropped 8 bases and J dropped 0 bases, with 2 bases sitting between them. The V gene's germline CDR1 is MNHEY and CDR2 SMNVEV (reference sequence). This CDR3 reads CASLSYEQYF. CDR3 DNA: TGTGCCAGCCTCTCCTACGAGCAGTACTTC.

The genes are TRBV19 and TRBJ2-7, with TRBD1 as a possible D gene (5 bases). The V gene lost 6 bases and the J gene lost 4 bases, with 7 bases spanning the gap. The germline V gene has CDR1 LNHDA and CDR2 SQIVND (reference sequence). The CDR3 extends over 11 amino acids. DNA of the CDR3: TGTGCCAGTAGGAAGGGGTACGAGCAGTACTTC. As protein: CASRKGYEQYF.

This clonotype showed up just a few times. The chain combines TRBV23-1 with TRBJ1-5; D call uncertain. TRBV23-1 counts as an open reading frame of uncertain function. The CDR3 sequence is 13 residues long. V lost 3 bases and J 7 bases, leaving 10 bases between the germline ends. This chain's CDR3 is CASSHFARQPQHF. DNA for the CDR3: TGCGCCAGCAGTCACTTTGCGAGGCAGCCCCAGCATTTT.

Only a few counts were recorded for this clonotype. The chain employs TRBV9 and TRBJ2-1, with 7 bases aligning to TRBD2. The V gene end was trimmed by 3 bases and the J gene end by 4 bases; junction bases not matched to a gene: 13. The CDR3 totals 17 residues. From germline, CDR1 is SGDLS and CDR2 YYNGEE. The CDR3 is CASSAPTGGVSYNEQFF. DNA of the CDR3: TGTGCCAGCAGCGCCCCCACGGGGGGAGTGAGTTACAATGAGCAGTTCTTC.

The chain combines TRBV20-1 with TRBJ2-1; 9 nucleotides align to TRBD2. V lost 0 bases, J lost 5 bases, and 11 bases stayed unmatched. CDR1 is DFQATT and CDR2 is SNEGSKA in the germline V gene (reference sequence). The CDR3 spans 17 residues. CDR3: CSAREGAGGRDDNEQFF. In nucleotides, the CDR3 is TGCAGTGCTAGAGAAGGGGCAGGCGGGAGGGACGACAATGAGCAGTTCTTC.

The chain has TRBV5-1 and TRBJ1-1, with a possible D match to TRBD1 (6 bases). V gave up 5 bases and J gave up 6 bases, with 14 bases separating them. Germline V gene lookup returns CDR1 SGHRS and CDR2 YFSETQ. CDR3 length: 13 amino acids. The CDR3 bases are TGCGCCAGCAGTATTACAGGGACCCCTGAAGCTTTCTTT. The encoded protein is CASSITGTPEAFF.

This chain connects TRBV7-9 to TRBJ2-1; D is undetermined. This CDR3 has 14 residues. The V gene's germline CDR1 is SEHNR and CDR2 FQNEAQ (reference sequence). The V gene lost 1 base and the J gene lost 5 bases, with 9 bases spanning the gap. CDR3 sequence (DNA): TGTGCCAGCAGCTTAGTAATGGGGAACAATGAGCAGTTCTTC. Translated, it gives CASSLVMGNNEQFF.

This clonotype came up a few times. The chain has TRBV7-8 and TRBJ2-3; TRBD2 aligns across 10 bases. The J segment lost 2 bases and the V segment lost 3 bases, leaving 2 bases of the junction unmatched. The germline V gene has CDR1 SGHVS and CDR2 FQNEAQ. CDR3 length equals 15 residues. The DNA of the CDR3 is TGTGCCAGCAGCTTCGGACTAGCGGACACAGATACGCAGTATTTT. Its protein product is CASSFGLADTDTQYF.

This clonotype was seen more than once but under ten times. J is TRBJ2-1 and V is TRBV20-1, with 12 bases identical to TRBD2. In germline, CDR1 is DFQATT, CDR2 SNEGSKA (reference sequence). V gave up 4 bases and J gave up 0 bases; unmatched junction bases: 7. The CDR3 has 17 amino acids. CDR3 DNA: TGCAGTGCTATGACTAGCGGGAGTTTGAGCTCCTACAATGAGCAGTTCTTC. Translated: CSAMTSGSLSSYNEQFF.

This clonotype has ten or more counts. The chain has TRBV24-1 and TRBJ2-1, with a tentative D call TRBD1 (5 bases). CDR1 is KGHDR and CDR2 is SFDVKD in the germline V gene. The CDR3 has 16 amino acids. Deletions cut 9 bases from V and 2 bases from J, with 19 bases between. In DNA form, the CDR3 reads TGTGCCACCCGGAATGTGGGGCAGGCCGCCTACAATGAGCAGTTCTTC. Its translation is CATRNVGQAAYNEQFF.

This clonotype was found a few times. V gene TRBV7-9 combines with J gene TRBJ2-1, with 8 bases matching TRBD2. CDR1 SEHNR and CDR2 FQNEAQ come from the germline V gene (reference sequence). The CDR3 covers 13 residues. Trimming removed 5 bases from V and 5 bases from J; junction bases left unmatched: 2. In DNA, the CDR3 is TGTGCCAGCAGCCGGGGGGGGGACAATGAGCAGTTCTTC. Protein sequence: CASSRGGDNEQFF.